This note documents a single TCR beta chain sequence. Its antigen is undetermined. The data stem from a study of T cell responses to AZD1222 COVID-19 vaccine. Germline loops: CDR1 LNHDA, CDR2 SQIVND (reference sequence). The CDR3 covers 14 residues. Between the trimmed V and J ends, which lost 2 bases and 5 bases, there was a span of 12 bases. Assay used: immunoSEQ multiplex PCR; TCRdb lists only in-frame clones, some missing. The sample includes around 100,000 clones, roughly 88% of them seen just once. Points from the study as a whole: The study found Spike-specific TCR breadth and depth rose after two AZD1222 doses. Among the donors, most were white British and more were female, and clonal diversity was possibly underestimated. Vaccine-associated CD4 TCRs ranged over spike, dominating at 160-218 and 743-854. In all cases, repertoires were sampled only after the peak T cell response.

V gene TRBV19 combines with J gene TRBJ1-1; unclear D gene. The sequencing used peripheral blood, collected 28 days after the second AZD1222 dose. The TCR comes from an adult who received the AZD1222 COVID-19 vaccine. For the CDR3, the DNA is TGTGCCAGTAGTATAATCGGGTCTCGGACTGAAGCTTTCTTT. Protein: CASSIIGSRTEAFF. Full variable domain (missing parts from reference TRBV19 and TRBJ1-1): DGGITQSPKYLFRKEGQNVTLSCEQNLNHDAMYWYRQDPGQGLRLIYYSQIVNDFQKGDIAEGYSVSREKKESFPLTVTSAQKNPTAFYLCASSIIGSRTEAFFGQGTRLTVV.